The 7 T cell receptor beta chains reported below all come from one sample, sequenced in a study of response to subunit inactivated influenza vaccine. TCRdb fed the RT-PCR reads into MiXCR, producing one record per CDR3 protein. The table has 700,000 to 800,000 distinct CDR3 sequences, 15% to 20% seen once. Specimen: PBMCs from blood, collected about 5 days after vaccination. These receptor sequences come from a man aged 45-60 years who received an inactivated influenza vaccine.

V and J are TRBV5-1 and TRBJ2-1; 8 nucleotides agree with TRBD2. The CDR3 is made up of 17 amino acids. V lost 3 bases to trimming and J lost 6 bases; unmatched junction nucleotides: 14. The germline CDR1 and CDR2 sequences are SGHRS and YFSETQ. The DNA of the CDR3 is TGCGCCAGCAGCTCCCGAAAAACTAGCGGTATAACCAATGAGCAGTTCTTC. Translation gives CASSSRKTSGITNEQFF.

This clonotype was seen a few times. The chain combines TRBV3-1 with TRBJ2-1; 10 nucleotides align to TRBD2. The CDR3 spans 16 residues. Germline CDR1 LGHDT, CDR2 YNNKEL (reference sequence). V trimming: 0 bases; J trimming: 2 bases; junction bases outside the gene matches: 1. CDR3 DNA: TGTGCCAGCAGCCAAGATAGCGGGAGGCCCTACAATGAGCAGTTCTTC. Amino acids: CASSQDSGRPYNEQFF.

CDR3 DNA sequence: TGTGCCAGCAGTTTATGGGCTAGCGGGCCCCTGGGGGCCGGGGAGCTGTTTTTT. It yields the protein CASSLWASGPLGAGELFF. The genes are TRBV28 and TRBJ2-2, with 8 bases identical to TRBD2. Trimming removed 0 bases from V and 6 bases from J; junction bases left unmatched: 12. Germline assignment: CDR1 MDHEN and CDR2 SYDVKM. CDR3 length: 18 residues. The full variable domain, with the rest looked up from reference TRBV28 and TRBJ2-2, is DVKVTQSSRYLVKRTGEKVFLECVQDMDHENMFWYRQDPGLGLRLIYFSYDVKMKEKGDIPEGYSVSREKKERFSLILESASTNQTSMYLCASSLWASGPLGAGELFFGEGSRLTVL.

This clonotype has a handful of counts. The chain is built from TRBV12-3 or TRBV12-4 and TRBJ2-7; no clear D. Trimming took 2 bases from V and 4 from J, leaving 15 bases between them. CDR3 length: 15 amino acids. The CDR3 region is CASSLSQNLGYEQYF. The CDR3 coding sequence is TGTGCCAGCAGTTTATCACAGAACTTGGGGTACGAGCAGTACTTC.

The CDR3 nucleotides are TGCAGTGCTAGCCAGTCCGCGGGAGGGGTAGATACGCAGTATTTT. Translation gives CSASQSAGGVDTQYF. This chain links TRBV20-1 with TRBJ2-3, with 9 bases that match TRBD2. V shed 3 bases, J shed 5 bases, and the junction held 9 bases outside the gene matches. Germline V CDR1 and CDR2: DFQATT, SNEGSKA (reference sequence). This CDR3 has 15 residues.

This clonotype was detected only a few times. The CDR3, as DNA: TGCGCCAGCCGAACCCGGGGTCGGGACACCGGGGAGCTGTTTTTT. Its translation is CASRTRGRDTGELFF. The chain carries TRBV4-3 and TRBJ2-2; D is perhaps TRBD2 (5 bases). V was shortened by 8 bases and J by 3 bases, with 16 bases between the two germline ends. Per germline, CDR1 LGHNA and CDR2 YSLEER. CDR3 length equals 15 residues.

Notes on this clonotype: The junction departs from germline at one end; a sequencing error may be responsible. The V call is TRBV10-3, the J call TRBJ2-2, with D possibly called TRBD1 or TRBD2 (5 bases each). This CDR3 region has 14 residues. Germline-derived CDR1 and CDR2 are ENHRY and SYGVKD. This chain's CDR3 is CAISGADNTGALFF. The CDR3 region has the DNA TGTGCCATCAGTGGTGCAGATAACACCGGGGCGCTGTTTTTT.